This T cell receptor beta chain was obtained from a study of blood T cell repertoires in COVID-19. Profiled with immunoSEQ multiplex PCR; TCRdb holds only in-frame clones, not every one. The table lists about 170,000 clones, 86% of them singletons. V dropped 5 bases and J dropped 5; count of bases not matched to a gene: 9. The CDR3 length is 16 residues. CDR1 and CDR2 (germline): SEHNR, FQNEAQ (reference sequence). The sequence derives from an older man with acute or convalescent COVID-19. This sequence joins TRBV7-9 and TRBJ2-2; 9 bases are a match to TRBD1. Sequencing used peripheral blood. The CDR3 DNA reads as TGTGCCAGCAGCCCCGCCGGGACAGGGAAGACCGGGGAGCTGTTTTTT. Translation gives CASSPAGTGKTGELFF.